The TCR beta chain under discussion was sequenced for a study of blood T cell repertoires in COVID-19. Study-wide background: Collection of acute and convalescent COVID-19 samples took place in the United States, Italy and Spain. T cells, B-cell-depleted T cells, or PBMCs supplied cDNA or gDNA.

This CDR3 is 15 amino acids long. CDR1 is MNHEY and CDR2 is SVGAGI in the germline V gene. V was trimmed by 2 bases and J by 1 base, leaving 11 bases between them. The protocol was immunoSEQ multiplex PCR, while the TCRdb copy is restricted to in-frame clones and leaves out a portion. The repertoire holds 140,000 or so clones, with roughly 84% as singletons. The receptor's source is a human donor with acute or convalescent COVID-19. The donor label of this sample is uncertain. Sequenced: peripheral blood. The chain employs TRBV6-5 and TRBJ1-1; D not resolved. The chain's CDR3 is CASSYRYGKNTEAFF. CDR3 sequence (DNA): TGTGCCAGCAGTTACCGGTACGGGAAGAACACTGAAGCTTTCTTT.